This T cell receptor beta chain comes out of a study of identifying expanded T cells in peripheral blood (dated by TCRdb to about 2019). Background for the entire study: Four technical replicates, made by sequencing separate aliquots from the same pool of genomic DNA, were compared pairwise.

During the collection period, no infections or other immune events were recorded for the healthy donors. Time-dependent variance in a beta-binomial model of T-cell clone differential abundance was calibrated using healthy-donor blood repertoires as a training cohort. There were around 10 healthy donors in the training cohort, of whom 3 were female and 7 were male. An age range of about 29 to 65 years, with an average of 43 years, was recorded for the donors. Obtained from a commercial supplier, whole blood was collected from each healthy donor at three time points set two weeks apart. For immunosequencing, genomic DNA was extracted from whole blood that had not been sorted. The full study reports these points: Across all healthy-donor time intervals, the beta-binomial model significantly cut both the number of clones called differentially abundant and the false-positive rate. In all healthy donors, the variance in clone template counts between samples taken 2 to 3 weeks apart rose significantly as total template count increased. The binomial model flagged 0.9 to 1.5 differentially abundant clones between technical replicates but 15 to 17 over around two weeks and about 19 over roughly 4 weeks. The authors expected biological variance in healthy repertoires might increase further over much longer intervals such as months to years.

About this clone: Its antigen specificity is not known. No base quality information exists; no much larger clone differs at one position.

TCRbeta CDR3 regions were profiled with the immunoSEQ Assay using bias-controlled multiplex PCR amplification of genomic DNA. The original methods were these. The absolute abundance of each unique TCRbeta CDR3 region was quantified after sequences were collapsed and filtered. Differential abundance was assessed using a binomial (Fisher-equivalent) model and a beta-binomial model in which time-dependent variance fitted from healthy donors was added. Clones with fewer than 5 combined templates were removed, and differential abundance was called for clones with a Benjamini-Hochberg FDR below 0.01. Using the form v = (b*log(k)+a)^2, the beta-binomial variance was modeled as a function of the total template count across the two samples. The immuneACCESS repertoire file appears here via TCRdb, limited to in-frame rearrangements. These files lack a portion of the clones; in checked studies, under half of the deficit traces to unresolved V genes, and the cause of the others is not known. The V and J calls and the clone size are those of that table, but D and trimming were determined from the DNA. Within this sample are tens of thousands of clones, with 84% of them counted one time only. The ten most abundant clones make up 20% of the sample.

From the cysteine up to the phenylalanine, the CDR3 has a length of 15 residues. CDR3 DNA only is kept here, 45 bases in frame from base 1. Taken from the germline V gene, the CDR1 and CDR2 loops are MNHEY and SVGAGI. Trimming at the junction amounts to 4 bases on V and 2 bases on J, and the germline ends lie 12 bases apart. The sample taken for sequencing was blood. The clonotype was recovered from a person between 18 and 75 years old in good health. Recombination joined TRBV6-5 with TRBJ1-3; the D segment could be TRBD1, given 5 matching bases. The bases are TGTGCCAGCAGTTCGTCAGGGATGGCTGGAAACACCATATATTTT. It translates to CASSSSGMAGNTIYF.